This T cell receptor beta chain is drawn from a study of Graves' ophthalmopathy and Graves' hyperthyroidism (dated by TCRdb to about 2018). Regarding the study in general: A patient counted as having stable hyperthyroidism if there was no progression to ophthalmopathy within 18 months of follow-up. In over 5 hyperthyroidism patients, the T-cell repertoires found in thyroid tissue were compared with those found in blood. For independent validation, a separate cohort was made up of approximately 19 hyperthyroidism patients plus 17 patients who later progressed from hyperthyroidism to ophthalmopathy. To explore V-J signatures distinguishing ophthalmopathy from hyperthyroidism, a discovery set of approximately 100 patients (roughly 45 ophthalmopathy, 55 to 60 stable hyperthyroidism) was enrolled. In total, 135 blood samples were TCR-sequenced: around 42 ophthalmopathy, over 70 hyperthyroidism and around 17 hyperthyroidism-to-ophthalmopathy patients. Once sampling was done, hyperthyroidism patients were given methimazole at a starting dose of 30 mg daily, while ophthalmopathy patients were given high-dose intravenous methylprednisolone. TCR beta repertoire signatures were used to distinguish Graves' ophthalmopathy from Graves' hyperthyroidism and to predict progression to ophthalmopathy.

For repertoire sequencing, the TCR beta CDR3 regions were amplified from RNA transcripts. HTBI primers and the Qiagen OneStep RT-PCR kit were used in a first-round RT-PCR, which was followed by a second-round multiplex PCR, size selection and purification. Libraries were sequenced paired-end with 100 bp reads on an Illumina HiSeq2000. The published analysis was carried out like this. Reads were processed with SOAPnuke, discarding reads with adapters, uncalled bases, mean Phred below 15, or no exact constant-primer or identifier match. COPE v1.2.5 was used to merge the high-quality paired reads. Each unique nucleotide sequence was defined as a clonotype, and clonotypes were aligned to IMGT TRB V, D and J references with MiTCR v1.1. The analysis was limited to V-J combinations with a frequency above 0.0001, which together covered 99.2% of the repertoires. For each V-J combination, a TCR clonal expansion and chaos score was defined as F50 clonal expansion divided by the chaos observed in the TCRdist matrix. Welch's t-statistics and random forest were used to reduce features to about a dozen V-J combinations, which were fed into a naive Bayes classifier. The similarity between thyroid and blood repertoires was quantified using the Morisita-Horn index. TCRdb reworked the public reads: Q25 trimming with fastp, MiXCR clone assembly, productive beta chains retained. Rows matching on CDR3 protein sequence are summarized as one entry with the most common DNA and genes. The V and J calls were not made by the authors but by TCRdb's processing. This sample is represented by over a million distinct CDR3 sequences; approximately 35% of them were singletons. The top ten clones comprise over 8.5% of the sample.

Study-level results and caveats: Ophthalmopathy was separated from stable hyperthyroidism by the 13-signature model with about 90% sensitivity and less than 82% specificity in cross-validation and with 80%/75% in the test set. Most expanded thyroid clonotypes with frequency above 0.001 were also detected in blood, suggesting blood repertoires may reflect the thyroid immune response. No statistical method was used to set the sample size in advance, and the investigators knew which group each participant was assigned to. In validation, the model predicted ophthalmopathy progression with 55% to 71% sensitivity and approximately 78% specificity; 12 predicted patients were CT-confirmed with GO in a median of roughly 6.8 months.

Patients with hyperthyroidism were aged 18 to 65 years, had been newly diagnosed, and had a disease duration of less than 2 months. Patients were excluded if they had other autoimmune diseases, uncontrolled infections, pregnancy or lactation. Clinical symptoms, serum thyroxine, TRAb, thyroid ultrasound and orbital computed tomography formed the basis of the diagnosis. Total RNA was extracted using Trizol reagent, and RNA quality was checked on an Agilent 2100 Bioanalyzer. This clonotype was found a few times. No antigen is known for it. No much larger clonotype is one base removed from it; base qualities were not supplied. Trimming at the junction amounts to 9 bases on V and 0 bases on J, and the germline ends lie 10 bases apart. Including cysteine and phenylalanine, the CDR3 has 14 amino acids. Only CDR3 DNA remains: 42 bases, in frame from the first base. CDR1 and CDR2, looked up from the germline V gene, are KGHDR and SFDVKD.

Recombination joined TRBV24-1 with TRBJ2-2; no D gene call is confident. Sequencing was done on a sample of peripheral blood or thyroid tissue (not recorded which). This receptor was identified in an adult man with Graves' hyperthyroidism. The DNA is TGTGCCACCGGAGCGCTCTCGAACACCGGGGAGCTGTTTTTT. The translation is CATGALSNTGELFF.